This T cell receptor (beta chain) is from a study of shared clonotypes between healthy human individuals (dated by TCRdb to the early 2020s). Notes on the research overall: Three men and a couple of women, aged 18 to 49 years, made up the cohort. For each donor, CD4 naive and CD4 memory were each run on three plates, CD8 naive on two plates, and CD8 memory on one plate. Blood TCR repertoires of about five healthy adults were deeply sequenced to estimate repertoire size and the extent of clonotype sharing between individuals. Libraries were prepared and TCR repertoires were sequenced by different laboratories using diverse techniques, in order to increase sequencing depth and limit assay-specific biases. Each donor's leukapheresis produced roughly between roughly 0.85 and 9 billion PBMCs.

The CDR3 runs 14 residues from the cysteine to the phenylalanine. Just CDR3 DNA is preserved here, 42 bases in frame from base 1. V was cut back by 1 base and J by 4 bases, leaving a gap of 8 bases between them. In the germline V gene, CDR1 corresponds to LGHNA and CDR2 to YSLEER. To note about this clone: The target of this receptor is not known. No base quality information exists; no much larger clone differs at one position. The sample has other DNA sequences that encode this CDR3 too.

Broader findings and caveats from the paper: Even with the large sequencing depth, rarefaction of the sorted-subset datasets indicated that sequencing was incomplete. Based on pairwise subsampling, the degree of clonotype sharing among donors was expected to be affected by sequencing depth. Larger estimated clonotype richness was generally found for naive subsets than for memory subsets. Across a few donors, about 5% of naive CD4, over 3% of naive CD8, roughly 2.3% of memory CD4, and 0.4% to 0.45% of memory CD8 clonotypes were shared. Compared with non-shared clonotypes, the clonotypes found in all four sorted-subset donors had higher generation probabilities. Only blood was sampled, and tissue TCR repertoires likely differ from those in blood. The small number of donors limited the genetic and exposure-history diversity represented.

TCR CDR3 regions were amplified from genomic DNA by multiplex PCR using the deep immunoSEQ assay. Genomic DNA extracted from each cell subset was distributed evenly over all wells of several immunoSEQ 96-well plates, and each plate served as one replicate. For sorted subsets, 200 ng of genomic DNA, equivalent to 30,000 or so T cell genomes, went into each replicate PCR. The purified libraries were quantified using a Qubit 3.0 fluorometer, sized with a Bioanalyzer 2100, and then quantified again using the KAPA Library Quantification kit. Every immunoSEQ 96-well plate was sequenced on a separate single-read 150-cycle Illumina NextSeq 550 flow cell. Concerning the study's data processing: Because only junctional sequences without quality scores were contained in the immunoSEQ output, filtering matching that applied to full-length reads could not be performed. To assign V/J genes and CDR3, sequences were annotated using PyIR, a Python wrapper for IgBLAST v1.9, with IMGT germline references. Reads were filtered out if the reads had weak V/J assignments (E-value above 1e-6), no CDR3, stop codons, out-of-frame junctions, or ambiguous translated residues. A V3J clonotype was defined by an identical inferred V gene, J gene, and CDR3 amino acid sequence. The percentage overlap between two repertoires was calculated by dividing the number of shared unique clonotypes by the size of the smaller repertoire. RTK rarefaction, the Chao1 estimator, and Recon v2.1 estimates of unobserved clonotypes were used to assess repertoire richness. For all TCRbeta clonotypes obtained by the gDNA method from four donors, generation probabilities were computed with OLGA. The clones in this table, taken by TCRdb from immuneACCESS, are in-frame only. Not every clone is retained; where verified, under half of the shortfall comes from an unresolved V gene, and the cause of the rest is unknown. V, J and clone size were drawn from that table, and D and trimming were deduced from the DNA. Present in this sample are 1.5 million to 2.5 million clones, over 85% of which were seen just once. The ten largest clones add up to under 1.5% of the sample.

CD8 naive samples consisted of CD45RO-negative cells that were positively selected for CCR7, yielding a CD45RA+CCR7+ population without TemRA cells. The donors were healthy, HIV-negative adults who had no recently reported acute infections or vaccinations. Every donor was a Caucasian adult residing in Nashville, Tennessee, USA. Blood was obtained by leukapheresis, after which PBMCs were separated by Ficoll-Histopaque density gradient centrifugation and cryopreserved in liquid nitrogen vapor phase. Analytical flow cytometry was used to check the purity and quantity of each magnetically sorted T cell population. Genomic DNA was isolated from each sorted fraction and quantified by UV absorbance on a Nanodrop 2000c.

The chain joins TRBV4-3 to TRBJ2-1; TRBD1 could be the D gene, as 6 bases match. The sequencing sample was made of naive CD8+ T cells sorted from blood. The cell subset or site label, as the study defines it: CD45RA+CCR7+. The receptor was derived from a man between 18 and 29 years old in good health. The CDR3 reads CASSQGTGYNEQFF. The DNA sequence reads TGCGCCAGCAGCCAAGGCACAGGGTACAATGAGCAGTTCTTC.